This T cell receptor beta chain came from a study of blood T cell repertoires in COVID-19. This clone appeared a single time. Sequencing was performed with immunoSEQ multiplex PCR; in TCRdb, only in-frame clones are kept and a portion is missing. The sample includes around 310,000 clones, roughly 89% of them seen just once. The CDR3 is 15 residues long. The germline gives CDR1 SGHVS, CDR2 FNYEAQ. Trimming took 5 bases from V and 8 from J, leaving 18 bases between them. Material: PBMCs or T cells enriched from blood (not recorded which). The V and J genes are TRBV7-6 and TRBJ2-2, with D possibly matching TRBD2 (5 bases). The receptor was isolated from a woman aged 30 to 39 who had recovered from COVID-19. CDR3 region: CASSPTPGSLGELFF. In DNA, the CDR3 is TGTGCCAGCAGCCCCACACCGGGAAGCTTGGGGGAGCTGTTTTTT.